The present entry profiles one T cell receptor (beta chain) with its context. Its binding antigen is unknown. Base-call qualities are not available, and no considerably larger clone is one nucleotide away. Libraries were prepared through the immunoSEQ multiplex PCR assay. The immuneACCESS repertoire file appears here via TCRdb, limited to in-frame rearrangements. These files lack a portion of the clones; in checked studies, under half of the deficit traces to unresolved V genes, and the cause of the others is not known. The sample has under 85,000 clones on record, 91% of them singletons. The biggest ten clones account for 1.4% to 1.5% of the sample. The data derive from a study of T cell changes during pregnancy in multiple sclerosis (dated by TCRdb to about 2019). For context, the study as a whole: The study looked at changes in the T cell repertoire across pregnancy in women with multiple sclerosis.

V is cut by 5 bases and J by 0 bases, and the space between the germline ends is 12 bases. According to the germline V gene, CDR1 reads SGHRS and CDR2 reads YFSETQ. The CDR3, from cysteine to phenylalanine, totals 15 residues. The entry retains the CDR3 DNA only, 45 bases that are in frame from base 1. Recombination linked TRBV5-1 to TRBJ1-3, with a tentative D gene TRBD1 over 6 matching bases. Sample: peripheral blood, taken in the third trimester of pregnancy. This sequence was found in a female donor in good health, enrolled as a control in a pregnancy study. The nucleotides are TGCGCCAGCAGTCGGGACACTTACTCTGGAAACACCATATATTTT. Translated, it reads CASSRDTYSGNTIYF.